The clone carrying this T cell receptor beta chain was detected only once. TCRdb's table, derived via immunoSEQ multiplex PCR, lists solely in-frame clones and lacks some. This table has tens of thousands of clones, 94% appearing once. The sample is drawn from a study of T cell changes during pregnancy in multiple sclerosis. Germline CDR1 reads MNHEY; CDR2 reads SVGAGI. The CDR3 runs 13 residues. The V end lost 2 bases, the J end lost 12 bases, and 14 bases lay between the germline ends. The receptor was derived from a female donor with multiple sclerosis, enrolled in a pregnancy study. The rearrangement joins TRBV6-5 to TRBJ1-3; weak D call: TRBD1 (5 bases). Source: peripheral blood, taken in the third trimester of pregnancy. CDR3 sequence: CASSYARGSIIYF. CDR3 bases: TGTGCCAGCAGTTACGCCCGGGGGTCGATCATATATTTT.